The 26 T cell receptor beta chains reported below all come from one sample, sequenced in a study of siplizumab effects on memory and regulatory T cells (dated by TCRdb to about 2019). Receptor amplification or capture employed the immunoSEQ multiplex PCR assay. The immuneACCESS repertoire file appears here via TCRdb, limited to in-frame rearrangements. These files lack a portion of the clones; in checked studies, under half of the deficit traces to unresolved V genes, and the cause of the others is not known. The sample includes tens of thousands of clones, with roughly 85% observed a single time. The ten largest make up roughly 3.8% of the sample. Material: memory CD4+ T cells sorted from blood. The sample's cell subset or site label, in plain terms: unstimulated CD4+ memory T cells. The receptors shown here come from a human donor in good health.

The chain joins TRBV2 to TRBJ2-2, with no clear D. The CDR3 is 13 amino acids. Trimming shortened V by 7 bases and J by 5 bases, and 11 bases separated the two germline ends. Germline V gene data show CDR1 as SNHLY and CDR2 as FYNNEI. CDR3 protein: CASTAFRTGELFF. CDR3 bases: TGTGCCAGCACCGCCTTCCGAACCGGGGAGCTGTTTTTT.

The rearrangement joins TRBV5-6 to TRBJ2-5; possibly TRBD1 for D (6 bases). Trimming removed 0 bases at V and 2 bases at J, with 11 bases between. Germline V CDR1 and CDR2: SGHDT, YYEEEE. CDR3 length: 15 residues. The CDR3 DNA sequence: TGTGCCAGCAGCTTGGCACAGGGAACGCAAGAGACCCAGTACTTC. Translated: CASSLAQGTQETQYF.

This chain links TRBV5-4 with TRBJ1-2; D may be TRBD1 (6 bases). The ends were cut back, 4 bases at V and 8 bases at J, with 18 bases in the middle. CDR3 length: 14 residues. The V gene's germline CDR1 is SGHNT and CDR2 YYREEE (reference sequence). CDR3 amino acids: CASSHEGGRIGYTF. The CDR3 bases are TGTGCCAGCAGCCACGAAGGGGGAAGGATCGGCTACACCTTC.

The chain employs TRBV18 and TRBJ1-1, with D perhaps matching TRBD1 (5 bases). V gave up 3 bases and J gave up 6 bases, with 17 bases separating them. Germline assignment: CDR1 KGHSH and CDR2 LQKENI. The CDR3 is 15 amino acids. The CDR3 sequence is CASSPRDSRGAEAFF. CDR3 DNA sequence: TGTGCCAGCTCACCTCGGGACTCCCGAGGGGCTGAAGCTTTCTTT.

The V and J genes are TRBV25-1 and TRBJ1-1, with unresolved D. The V end was cut by 0 bases, the J end by 1 base, with 12 bases between. Germline V gene lookup returns CDR1 MGHDK and CDR2 SYGVNS. The CDR3 contains 16 residues. CDR3 sequence: CASSEYILERNTEAFF. Here the CDR3 DNA reads TGTGCCAGCAGTGAATATATTCTGGAGAGGAACACTGAAGCTTTCTTT.

This chain joins TRBV29-1 and TRBJ1-5; no clear D. The V end was cut by 4 bases, the J end by 3 bases, with 7 bases between. The V gene's germline CDR1 is SQVTM and CDR2 ANQGSEA. The CDR3 sequence is 12 residues long. The CDR3 spells CSVGETNQPQHF. The CDR3 coding sequence is TGCAGCGTTGGGGAAACCAATCAGCCCCAGCATTTT. The complete variable domain, with remaining parts taken from reference TRBV29-1 and TRBJ1-5, reads SAVISQKPSRDICQRGTSLTIQCQVDSQVTMMFWYRQQPGQSLTLIATANQGSEATYESGFVIDKFPISRPNLTFSTLTVSNMSPEDSSIYLCSVGETNQPQHFGDGTRLSIL.

The J gene is TRBJ2-5, the V gene TRBV7-2; D uncertain. The CDR3 has 12 amino acids. The germline V and J ends were trimmed by 5 bases and 5 bases, with 9 bases remaining between them. Germline loops: CDR1 SGHTA, CDR2 FQGNSA. The CDR3 region is CASSIRRETQYF. Written as DNA, the CDR3 is TGTGCCAGCAGCATACGTAGGGAGACCCAGTACTTC. The full variable domain, its missing parts supplied by reference TRBV7-2 and TRBJ2-5, is GAGVSQSPSNKVTEKGKDVELRCDPISGHTALYWYRQSLGQGLEFLIYFQGNSAPDKSGLPSDRFSAERTGGSVSTLTIQRTQQEDSAVYLCASSIRRETQYFGPGTRLLVL.

J is TRBJ1-2 and V is TRBV5-3; 11 bases match TRBD1. TRBV5-3 is an open reading frame whose function is uncertain. V was clipped by 4 bases and J by 7 bases; unmatched bases: 9. This CDR3 comprises 15 residues. The CDR3 is CARSNPGQGVCGYTF. The CDR3, as DNA: TGTGCCAGAAGCAATCCGGGACAGGGGGTCTGTGGCTACACCTTC.

V and J are TRBV6-5 and TRBJ1-5; D call uncertain. Deletions cut 2 bases from V and 4 bases from J, with 9 bases between. Germline lookup yields CDR1 MNHEY and CDR2 SVGAGI. The CDR3 is 14 amino acids. The CDR3 nucleotides read TGTGCCAGCAGTTACAGGGTCGGTAATCAGCCCCAGCATTTT. It translates to CASSYRVGNQPQHF.

The chain joins TRBV2 to TRBJ2-7, with TRBD1 matching over 12 bases. Germline V lookup: CDR1 SNHLY, CDR2 FYNNEI. The CDR3 covers 15 residues. Trimming took 6 bases from V and 7 from J; bases not matched to a gene: 10. This CDR3 reads CASSLRDRGRGEQYF. DNA of the CDR3: TGTGCCAGCAGCCTCCGGGACAGGGGGCGAGGAGAGCAGTACTTC.

This clone was detected only a few times. Other DNA sequences in this specimen translate into the identical CDR3. V is TRBV12-5 and J is TRBJ1-3; D remains unclear. The CDR3 runs 13 residues. Germline lookup yields CDR1 LGHNT and CDR2 FRNRAP. Trimming cost V 7 bases and J 4 bases, with 11 bases left between them. The CDR3 sequence: CASVKLEGNTIYF. The DNA of the CDR3 is TGTGCTAGTGTTAAACTCGAGGGAAACACCATATATTTT.

This clone was counted only a few times. J is TRBJ2-3 and V is TRBV6-5; D remains ambiguous. From germline, CDR1 is MNHEY and CDR2 SVGAGI. The CDR3 runs 15 residues. V was pared by 0 bases and J by 4 bases, with 11 bases between. Written as DNA, the CDR3 is TGTGCCAGCAGTTACTCGGCCTCTCCTCCAGATACGCAGTATTTT. As protein: CASSYSASPPDTQYF.

The rearrangement uses TRBV6-1 and TRBJ2-2; 8 bases align to TRBD1. The ends lost 7 bases at V and 6 bases at J; junction bases unmatched: 10. Germline V gene sequence: CDR1 MNHNS, CDR2 SASEGT. The CDR3 runs 15 residues. This chain's CDR3 is CASTAMTGVPGELFF. In nucleotides, the CDR3 is TGTGCCAGCACCGCGATGACAGGGGTTCCCGGGGAGCTGTTTTTT.

J is TRBJ2-7 and V is TRBV30, with D perhaps being TRBD1 or TRBD2 (7 bases each). V lost 4 bases and J 7 bases, leaving 23 bases between the germline ends. The CDR3 has 15 residues. Germline V gene lookup returns CDR1 GTSNPN and CDR2 SVGIG (reference sequence). The CDR3 DNA follows: TGTGCCTGGATCCCACAGGGGAGGGGTGGGTTGGAGCAGTACTTC. This sequence encodes CAWIPQGRGGLEQYF.

In its sample, this clone was seen a few times. This chain links TRBV6-5 with TRBJ1-6; D gene uncertain. Germline V gene lookup returns CDR1 MNHEY and CDR2 SVGAGI. V lost 7 bases, J lost 10 bases, and 14 bases lay in between. This CDR3 is 13 amino acids long. The CDR3: CASMRGPGSPLHF. As DNA, the CDR3 is TGTGCCAGCATGAGAGGGCCGGGGTCACCCCTCCACTTT.

The chain recombines TRBV27 with TRBJ2-7; no definite D call. CDR1 and CDR2 from the germline V gene are MNHEY and SMNVEV (reference sequence). The CDR3 sequence is 13 residues long. V was cut by 5 bases and J by 5 bases, with 13 bases left in between. The CDR3 coding sequence is TGTGCCAGCAGTAGTCAACAGCCGGACGAGCAGTACTTC. Its translation: CASSSQQPDEQYF.

The chain couples TRBV6-5 to TRBJ2-3; 7 bases fit TRBD1. V shed 6 bases and J 1 base; nucleotides not matched to a gene: 7. The CDR3 is 15 residues long. Germline V CDR1 and CDR2: MNHEY, SVGAGI. The CDR3 spells CASSRTGVRTDTQYF. DNA of the CDR3: TGTGCCAGCAGCCGTACAGGGGTTCGCACAGATACGCAGTATTTT.

The chain links TRBV5-4 to TRBJ2-7, with D perhaps matching TRBD1 (5 bases). V gave up 5 bases and J gave up 4 bases, with 10 bases separating them. The CDR3 covers 12 residues. CDR1 is SGHNT, CDR2 YYREEE, per germline (reference sequence). DNA of the CDR3: TGTGCCAGCAGTATTGACAGTTACGAGCAGTACTTC. It encodes CASSIDSYEQYF.

This clone came up once. V and J are TRBV5-4 and TRBJ2-3; 8 bases map to TRBD2. Germline V gene sequence: CDR1 SGHNT, CDR2 YYREEE (reference sequence). This CDR3 contains 17 residues. Losses at the gene ends were 0 bases for V and 0 bases for J; bases not matched to a gene: 6. The CDR3 DNA follows: TGTGCCAGCAGCTTGGTGGCGGGGGGTTCAAGCACAGATACGCAGTATTTT. Encoded protein: CASSLVAGGSSTDTQYF.

This clone has only one observation. This chain joins TRBV5-4 and TRBJ1-5; D gene ambiguous. Trimming stripped 3 bases from V and 3 bases from J, with 10 bases between. This CDR3 has 14 residues. Germline V gives CDR1 SGHNT, CDR2 YYREEE (reference sequence). For the CDR3, the DNA is TGTGCCAGCAGCTATGGACCCTCCAATCAGCCCCAGCATTTT. Translating gives CASSYGPSNQPQHF.

The rearrangement links TRBV27 to TRBJ2-5, with a weak D call TRBD2 (6 bases). Trimming shortened V by 5 bases and J by 1 base, and 14 bases separated the two germline ends. This CDR3 has 15 residues. CDR1 is MNHEY and CDR2 is SMNVEV in the germline V gene (reference sequence). The CDR3 DNA follows: TGTGCCAGCAGTAGGCAGGGAGGAGGCCAAGAGACCCAGTACTTC. Its translation: CASSRQGGGQETQYF.

The rearrangement links TRBV5-1 to TRBJ2-1, with TRBD1 matching over 12 bases. J gave up 7 bases and V 4 bases, and 6 bases lay outside the gene matches. CDR1 and CDR2 (germline): SGHRS, YFSETQ. CDR3 size: 15 residues. CDR3 region: CASSQPGQGANEQFF. The DNA of the CDR3 is TGCGCCAGCAGCCAGCCGGGACAGGGGGCTAATGAGCAGTTCTTC.

The chain has TRBV18 and TRBJ1-5, with D possibly matching TRBD1 (6 bases). The CDR3 sequence is 14 residues long. Looked up from germline, CDR1 is KGHSH and CDR2 is LQKENI. V was trimmed by 3 bases and J by 5 bases, leaving 11 bases between them. DNA for the CDR3: TGTGCCAGCTCACCTGGGACAATGGATCAGCCCCAGCATTTT. Translated: CASSPGTMDQPQHF.

This chain joins TRBV5-4 and TRBJ2-1; the D gene is possibly TRBD2 (6 bases). Germline-derived CDR1 and CDR2 are SGHNT and YYREEE (reference sequence). V lost 5 bases and J lost 4, with 25 bases in between. The CDR3 totals 18 residues. The CDR3, as DNA: TGTGCCAGCAGGCCCGATTCTGGACTACCCTCTTTGTACAATGAGCAGTTCTTC. Encoded protein: CASRPDSGLPSLYNEQFF.

The rearrangement uses TRBV6-1 and TRBJ1-1; the D gene is possibly TRBD1 (5 bases). The CDR3 covers 15 residues. The V gene lost 7 bases and the J gene lost 4 bases, with 19 bases spanning the gap. Per the germline V gene, CDR1 is MNHNS and CDR2 is SASEGT. In DNA form, the CDR3 reads TGTGCCAGCAAGGCGCCAGGGATACAAGGCACTGAAGCTTTCTTT. Its protein is CASKAPGIQGTEAFF.

The gene calls are TRBV28 and TRBJ2-3; TRBD2 aligns across 7 bases. Germline CDR1 and CDR2: MDHEN and SYDVKM. The CDR3 is made up of 14 amino acids. The V and J ends lost 6 bases and 6 bases, in that order; junction bases with no gene match: 9. The CDR3 loop is CASSRTSPRDTQYF. CDR3 DNA sequence: TGTGCCAGCAGCCGGACTAGTCCCCGGGATACGCAGTATTTT.